The 14 T cell receptor beta chains below all came from one sample that was sequenced in a study of cytomegalovirus exposure and HLA in healthy donors. PCR amplification relied on 60 Vbeta primers (plus 13 Jbeta primers). Data came from immunoSEQ multiplex PCR; TCRdb stores just in-frame clones and leaves some out. This sample has roughly 63,000 clones, with roughly 73% found just once. The specimen sequenced was PBMCs. Receptor source: a woman aged 40 to 50 in good health and CMV-seropositive.

This clone has a handful of counts. The chain carries TRBV28 and TRBJ1-2; D is possibly TRBD1 (6 bases). Germline values: CDR1 MDHEN, CDR2 SYDVKM. The CDR3 length is 14 residues. The V and J ends lost 3 bases and 5 bases respectively, with 13 bases between them. The CDR3 bases are TGTGCCAGCAGTTTTTCTGACAGGACTTATGGCTACACCTTC. Its translation is CASSFSDRTYGYTF.

The V call is TRBV14, the J call TRBJ1-1; a possible D gene is TRBD1 (6 bases). Germline CDR1 and CDR2: SGHDN and FVKESK. CDR3 length: 15 amino acids. Between the trimmed V and J ends, which lost 4 bases and 3 bases, there was a span of 15 bases. The CDR3 nucleotides are TGTGCCAGCAGCCCGGGACACCCAACGGACACTGAAGCTTTCTTT. As protein: CASSPGHPTDTEAFF.

The rearrangement uses TRBV6-6 and TRBJ1-6, with 8 positions matching TRBD1. V lost 5 bases, J lost 7 bases, and 10 bases stayed unmatched. The CDR3 length is 16 residues. The V gene's germline CDR1 is MNHNY and CDR2 SVGAGI (reference sequence). The CDR3 sequence is CASSPVRGDRNSPLHF. CDR3 DNA: TGTGCCAGCAGTCCGGTGAGGGGGGACAGGAATTCACCCCTCCACTTT.

J is TRBJ2-7 and V is TRBV5-1, with 9 bases that match TRBD1. The V gene's germline CDR1 is SGHRS and CDR2 YFSETQ. V lost 4 bases and J lost 0; bases outside the gene matches: 5. The CDR3 sequence is 15 residues long. The CDR3 bases are TGCGCCAGCAGCAGGGACAGGGCCCTCTCCTACGAGCAGTACTTC. This gives the protein CASSRDRALSYEQYF.

V and J are TRBV27 and TRBJ2-7; 7 bases are shared with TRBD2. Trimming cost V 6 bases and J 4 bases; bases outside gene matches: 9. The CDR3 covers 14 residues. CDR1 and CDR2 (germline): MNHEY, SMNVEV (reference sequence). In DNA form, the CDR3 reads TGTGCCAGCAGCCCCCGGGGGGACGGGTACGAGCAGTACTTC. Protein sequence: CASSPRGDGYEQYF.

By frequency in the sample, this clone is medium-sized. The rearrangement links TRBV6-4 to TRBJ1-2; D perhaps matches TRBD1 (6 bases). CDR1 is MRHNA and CDR2 is SNTAGT in the germline V gene. The CDR3 totals 13 residues. Between the trimmed V and J ends, which lost 0 bases and 8 bases, there was a span of 10 bases. In DNA, the CDR3 is TGTGCCAGCAGTGACTCGGACAGTGGCGGCTACACCTTC. Translation: CASSDSDSGGYTF.

J is TRBJ1-2 and V is TRBV7-9, with TRBD1 matching over 7 bases. The CDR3 length is 14 residues. The junction had 8 bases not matched to a gene; V was cut back by 2 bases and J by 8 bases. Germline V gives CDR1 SEHNR, CDR2 FQNEAQ (reference sequence). The CDR3 region has the DNA TGTGCCAGCAGCTTAAGTGGGACAGAGGTCGGCTACACCTTC. Amino acids: CASSLSGTEVGYTF. The full variable domain, rest sourced from reference TRBV7-9 and TRBJ1-2, is DTGVSQNPRHKITKRGQNVTFRCDPISEHNRLYWYRQTLGQGPEFLTYFQNEAQLEKSRLLSDRFSAERPKGSFSTLEIQRTEQGDSAMYLCASSLSGTEVGYTFGSGTRLTVV.

The chain joins TRBV10-3 to TRBJ1-3, with 7 bases fitting TRBD1. Germline trimming cut 7 bases from V and 1 base from J; bases unmatched to any gene: 4. The CDR3 extends over 14 amino acids. Germline V gene data show CDR1 as ENHRY and CDR2 as SYGVKD. In DNA form, the CDR3 reads TGTGCCATCACCCAGGACAGGTCTGGAAACACCATATATTTT. Protein sequence: CAITQDRSGNTIYF.

This clone was recorded a few times. This may come from a read error, since a much larger clone is one base off. CDR3 in DNA: TGCAGCGCCCAAGCGCCCCAAGAGACCCAGTACTTC. Protein product: CSAQAPQETQYF. This sequence joins TRBV29-1 and TRBJ2-5, with no clear D. Germline V gene data show CDR1 as SQVTM and CDR2 as ANQGSEA. Between the trimmed V and J ends, which lost 7 bases and 1 base, there was a span of 10 bases. There are 12 residues in the CDR3. The whole variable domain, filled in from reference TRBV29-1 and TRBJ2-5, reads SAVISQKPSRDICQRGTSLTIQCQVDSQVTMMFWYRQQPGQSLTLIATANQGSEATYESGFVIDKFPISRPNLTFSTLTVSNMSPEDSSIYLCSAQAPQETQYFGPGTRLLVL.

The CDR3 is CAISPSPDSRNEQFF. CDR3 DNA: TGTGCCATCAGTCCTAGCCCTGACTCTAGGAATGAGCAGTTCTTC. The chain links TRBV10-3 to TRBJ2-1, with a weak D call TRBD2 (5 bases). The CDR3 has 15 amino acids. V gave up 5 bases and J gave up 7 bases, with 18 bases separating them. Germline V CDR1 and CDR2: ENHRY, SYGVKD.

The genes are TRBV10-3 and TRBJ2-6; D is perhaps TRBD1 (6 bases). CDR3 length: 17 residues. Trimming stripped 10 bases from V and 2 bases from J, with 21 bases between. Germline V gene sequence: CDR1 ENHRY, CDR2 SYGVKD. CDR3 residues: CATSGLQGNAGANVLTF. CDR3 bases: TGTGCCACCTCGGGCCTACAGGGTAATGCTGGGGCCAACGTCCTGACTTTC.

This chain uses TRBV10-2 with TRBJ2-7; 8 nucleotides align to TRBD1. The germline gives CDR1 WSHSY, CDR2 SAAADI. V lost 4 bases to trimming and J lost 3 bases; unmatched junction nucleotides: 11. The CDR3 sequence is 16 residues long. CDR3 amino acids: CASSGGQGRGYYEQYF. The DNA of the CDR3 is TGCGCCAGCAGTGGTGGACAGGGAAGGGGTTACTACGAGCAGTACTTC.

The chain links TRBV19 to TRBJ2-2; no clear D gene. There are 13 residues in the CDR3. Germline V lookup: CDR1 LNHDA, CDR2 SQIVND (reference sequence). The ends were cut back, 6 bases at V and 0 bases at J, with 5 bases in the middle. Here the CDR3 reads CASRTANTGELFF. CDR3 nucleotides: TGTGCCAGTAGAACAGCGAACACCGGGGAGCTGTTTTTT.

Of note for this clone: Other DNA sequences in the same sample also yield this CDR3. The gene calls are TRBV6-1 and TRBJ1-5; no clear D gene. Trimming removed 6 bases from V and 3 bases from J, with 12 bases in between. The germline V gene encodes CDR1 MNHNS and CDR2 SASEGT. CDR3 length: 14 residues. DNA of the CDR3: TGTGCCAGCAGCCACACGGGGATCAATCAGCCCCAGCATTTT. Translation: CASSHTGINQPQHF.